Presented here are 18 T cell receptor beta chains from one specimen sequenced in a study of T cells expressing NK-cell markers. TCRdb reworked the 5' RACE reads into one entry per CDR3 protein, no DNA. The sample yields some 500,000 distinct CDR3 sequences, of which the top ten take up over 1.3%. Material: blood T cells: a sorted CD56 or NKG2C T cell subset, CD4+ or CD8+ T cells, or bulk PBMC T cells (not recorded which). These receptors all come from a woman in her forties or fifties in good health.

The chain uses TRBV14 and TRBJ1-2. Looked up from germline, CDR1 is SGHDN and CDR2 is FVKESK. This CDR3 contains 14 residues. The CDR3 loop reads CASSQDIFGIGYTF.

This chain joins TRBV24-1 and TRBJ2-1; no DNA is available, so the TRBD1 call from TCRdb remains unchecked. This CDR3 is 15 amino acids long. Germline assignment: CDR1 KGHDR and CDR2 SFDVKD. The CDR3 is CATSDPSKGAGKQFF.

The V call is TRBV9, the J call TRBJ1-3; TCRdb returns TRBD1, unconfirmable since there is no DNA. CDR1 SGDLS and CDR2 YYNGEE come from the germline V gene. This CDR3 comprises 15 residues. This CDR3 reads CASSGRGFSGNTIYF.

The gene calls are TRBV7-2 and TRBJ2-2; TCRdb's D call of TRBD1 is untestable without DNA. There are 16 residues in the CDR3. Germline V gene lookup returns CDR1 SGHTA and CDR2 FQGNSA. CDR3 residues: CASSPGELADTGELFF.

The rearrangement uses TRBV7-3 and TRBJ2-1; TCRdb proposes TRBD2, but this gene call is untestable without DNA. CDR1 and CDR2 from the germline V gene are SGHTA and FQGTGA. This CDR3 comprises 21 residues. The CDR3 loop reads CASSFLSMLGLAGGPYNEQFF.

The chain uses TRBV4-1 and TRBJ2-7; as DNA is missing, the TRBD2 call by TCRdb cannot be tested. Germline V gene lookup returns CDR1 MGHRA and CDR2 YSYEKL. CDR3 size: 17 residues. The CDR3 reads CASSQDGASGRRYEQYF.

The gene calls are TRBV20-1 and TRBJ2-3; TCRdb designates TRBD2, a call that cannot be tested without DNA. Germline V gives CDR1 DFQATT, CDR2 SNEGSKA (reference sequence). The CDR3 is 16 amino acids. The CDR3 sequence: CSARVLSSGNTDTQYF.

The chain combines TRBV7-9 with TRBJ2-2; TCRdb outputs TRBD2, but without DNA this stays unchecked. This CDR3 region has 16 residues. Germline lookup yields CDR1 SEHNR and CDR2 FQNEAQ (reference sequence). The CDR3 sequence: CASSLVAGPNTGELFF.

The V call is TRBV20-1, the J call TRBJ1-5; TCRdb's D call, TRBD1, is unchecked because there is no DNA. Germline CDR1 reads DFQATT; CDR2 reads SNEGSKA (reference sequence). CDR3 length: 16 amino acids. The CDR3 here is CSARDTRDLYNQPQHF.

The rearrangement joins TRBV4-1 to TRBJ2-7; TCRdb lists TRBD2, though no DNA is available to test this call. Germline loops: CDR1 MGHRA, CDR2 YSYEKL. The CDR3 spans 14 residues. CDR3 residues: CASSQVGGSREQYF.

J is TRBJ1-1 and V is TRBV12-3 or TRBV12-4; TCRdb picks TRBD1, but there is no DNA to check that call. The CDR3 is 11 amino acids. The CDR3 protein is CASSPRAEAFF.

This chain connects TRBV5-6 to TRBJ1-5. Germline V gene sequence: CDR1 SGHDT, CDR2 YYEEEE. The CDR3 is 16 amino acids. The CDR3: CASSLGRVLSNQPQHF.

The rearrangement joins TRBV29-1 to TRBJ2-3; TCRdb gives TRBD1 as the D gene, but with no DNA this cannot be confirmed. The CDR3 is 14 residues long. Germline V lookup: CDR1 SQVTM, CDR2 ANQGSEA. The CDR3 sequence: CSVTGQGNTDTQYF.

CDR3 amino acids: CASSSGLAGVIDTQYF. J is TRBJ2-3 and V is TRBV6-2 or TRBV6-3; TCRdb selects TRBD2, and the lack of DNA leaves this call unchecked. Germline CDR1 MNHEY, CDR2 SVGEGT. This CDR3 has 16 residues.

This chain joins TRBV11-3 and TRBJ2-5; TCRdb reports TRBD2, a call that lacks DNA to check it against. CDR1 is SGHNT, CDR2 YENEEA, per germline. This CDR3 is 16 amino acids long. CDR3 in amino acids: CASSLRSGANQETQYF.

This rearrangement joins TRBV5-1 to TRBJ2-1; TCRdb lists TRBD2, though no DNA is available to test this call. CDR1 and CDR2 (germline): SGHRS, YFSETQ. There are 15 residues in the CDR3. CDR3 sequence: CASRTDSAERNEQFF.

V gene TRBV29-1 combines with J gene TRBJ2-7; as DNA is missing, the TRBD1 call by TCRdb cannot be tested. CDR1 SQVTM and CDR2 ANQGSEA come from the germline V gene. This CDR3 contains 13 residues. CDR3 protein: CSVGRGQSYEQYF.

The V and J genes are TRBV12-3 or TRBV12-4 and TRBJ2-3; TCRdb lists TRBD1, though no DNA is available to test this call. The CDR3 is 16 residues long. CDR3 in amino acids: CASSLMGQGVTDTQYF.